A selection of T cell receptor beta chains follows, all from one sample in a study of glioma-infiltrating T cells after dendritic cell vaccination. Only in-frame clones appear in the TCRdb table, and some are missing; sequencing was by immunoSEQ multiplex PCR. The table lists fewer than 85,000 clones, approximately 80% of them singletons. The source was blood, collected before dendritic cell vaccination. The receptors shown here come from a human donor with glioblastoma. The CDR3 runs from the conserved cysteine through the conserved F or W. D genes are given only for firm matches. Some rows mark clone size as missing; the rest say once, few, many or name a class of expanded clone.

V gene,D gene,clone size,J gene,CDR3 protein,CDR3 DNA
TRBV2,.,.,TRBJ1-1,CASSSRGANTEAFF,TGTGCCAGCAGTAGCCGGGGGGCGAACACTGAAGCTTTCTTT
TRBV4-2,.,.,TRBJ2-1,CASSLPRDEQFF,TGTGCCAGCAGCTTACCCCGGGATGAGCAGTTCTTC
TRBV7-2,TRBD2,.,TRBJ2-1,CASSLVGGGLYNEQFF,TGTGCCAGCAGCTTAGTGGGCGGGGGACTCTACAATGAGCAGTTCTTC
TRBV7-8,TRBD2,.,TRBJ2-1,CASSPRFAGGYNEQFF,TGTGCCAGCAGCCCTCGGTTCGCGGGGGGTTACAATGAGCAGTTCTTC
TRBV6-6,.,once,TRBJ1-2,CASSYGAGANYGYTF,TGTGCCAGCAGTTACGGGGCAGGGGCCAACTATGGCTACACCTTC
TRBV5-1,TRBD2,few,TRBJ2-7,CASSLAGGGTYEQYF,TGCGCCAGCAGCTTGGCCGGCGGGGGAACCTACGAGCAGTACTTC
TRBV4-2,TRBD1,.,TRBJ2-7,CASSQAGQETYEQYF,TGTGCCAGCAGCCAAGCGGGACAGGAAACCTACGAGCAGTACTTC
TRBV27,.,.,TRBJ1-2,CASSFFPATGGYTF,TGTGCCAGCAGTTTCTTTCCAGCCACGGGGGGCTACACCTTC
TRBV7-2,.,.,TRBJ1-2,CASSQNRVDYGYTF,TGTGCCAGCAGCCAAAACAGGGTGGACTATGGCTACACCTTC
TRBV7-9,.,.,TRBJ1-2,CASSLDSSGYTF,TGTGCCAGCAGCCTCGACAGTTCAGGCTACACCTTC
TRBV11-2,.,.,TRBJ2-3,CASSLLGGARDTQYF,TGTGCCAGCAGCTTATTGGGGGGGGCAAGGGATACGCAGTATTTT
TRBV7-6,TRBD1,.,TRBJ1-1,CASSFTGGSEAFF,TGTGCCAGCAGTTTTACAGGGGGATCTGAAGCTTTCTTT
TRBV6-1,.,.,TRBJ1-2,CASSEAEQGFGGYTF,TGTGCCAGCAGTGAAGCGGAACAGGGCTTCGGAGGCTACACCTTC
TRBV27,.,.,TRBJ2-7,CASGPGSSYEQYF,TGTGCCAGCGGCCCAGGCTCGTCCTACGAGCAGTACTTC
TRBV5-4,TRBD1,.,TRBJ2-5,CASSLEPDRGQETQYF,TGTGCCAGCAGCTTGGAACCCGACAGGGGCCAGGAGACCCAGTACTTC
TRBV18,TRBD1,.,TRBJ1-5,CASSPPGRGNQPQHF,TGTGCCAGCTCACCACCGGGCAGGGGGAATCAGCCCCAGCATTTT
TRBV18,.,once,TRBJ1-2,CASSPEGDYGYTF,TGTGCCAGCTCACCTGAGGGGGACTATGGCTACACCTTC
TRBV9,.,.,TRBJ2-1,CASSVIYGGTEQFF,TGTGCCAGCAGCGTAATCTATGGGGGCACTGAGCAGTTCTTC
TRBV30,TRBD1,.,TRBJ2-7,CAWTGGQGAEQYF,TGTGCCTGGACCGGTGGGCAGGGGGCAGAGCAGTACTTC
TRBV14,TRBD1,few,TRBJ1-2,CASSQDRGRGDPNYGYTF,TGTGCCAGCAGCCAAGATAGGGGGCGCGGAGATCCTAACTATGGCTACACCTTC
TRBV9,.,.,TRBJ1-4,CASSVGGRRNEKLFF,TGTGCCAGCAGCGTAGGCGGTAGGCGAAATGAAAAACTGTTTTTT
TRBV10-3,.,few,TRBJ1-1,CAISESLGEDTEAFF,TGTGCCATCAGTGAGTCTCTAGGGGAGGACACTGAAGCTTTCTTT
TRBV7-2,TRBD1,.,TRBJ1-1,CASSLRGQTNTEAFF,TGTGCCAGCAGCTTAAGGGGGCAGACGAACACTGAAGCTTTCTTT
TRBV5-1,.,.,TRBJ2-7,CASSRTQEPLGVSEQYF,TGCGCCAGCAGCCGAACCCAAGAACCCCTAGGGGTCTCCGAGCAGTACTTC
TRBV23-1,TRBD1,.,TRBJ2-7,CASSHPGTDYEQYF,TGCGCCAGCAGTCACCCCGGGACAGACTACGAGCAGTACTTC